The 3 T cell receptor beta chains below were found in one sample sequenced in a study of CD8+CD57+ T cells in acquired aplastic anemia. Genomic DNA templated the TCR beta VDJ and CDR3 profiling. TCRdb ran MiXCR on the reads and lists one entry per CDR3 protein. Of roughly 220,000 distinct CDR3 sequences in the sample, roughly two thirds were seen once. An expansion of CD8+CD57+ cells by flow cytometry had been shown in patients chosen for sequencing. The sample was sorted CD4+, CD8+, or CD8+CD57+ T cells (not recorded which) from PBMCs. The source is a human donor with aplastic anemia.

This clonotype was detected a few times. The chain employs TRBV7-8 and TRBJ1-2; unclear D gene. In germline, CDR1 is SGHVS, CDR2 FQNEAQ. V lost 6 bases to trimming and J lost 3 bases, with 8 bases between them. This CDR3 region has 12 residues. CDR3 amino acids: CASSVGDYGYTF. In nucleotides, the CDR3 is TGTGCCAGCAGTGTGGGAGACTATGGCTACACCTTC.

This clonotype was observed at least ten times. The chain has TRBV2 and TRBJ1-2; D gene ambiguous. Germline values: CDR1 SNHLY, CDR2 FYNNEI. This CDR3 is 16 amino acids long. V gave up 4 bases and J gave up 2 bases, with 17 bases separating them. CDR3 loop: CASSGLDRYGNYGYTF. DNA of the CDR3: TGTGCCAGCAGTGGATTGGACCGCTACGGCAACTATGGCTACACCTTC.

This chain links TRBV14 with TRBJ1-4, with D unclear. This CDR3 has 14 residues. CDR1 is SGHDN and CDR2 is FVKESK in the germline V gene. Trimming took 5 bases from V and 0 from J, leaving 7 bases between them. CDR3 DNA sequence: TGTGCCAGCAGCTTATTTGCAACTAATGAAAAACTGTTTTTT. Protein product: CASSLFATNEKLFF.